The rows below give T cell receptor beta chains drawn from one sample of a study of blood T cell repertoires in COVID-19. Repertoires were generated with immunoSEQ multiplex PCR, while TCRdb's copy carries only in-frame clones and drops some. This sample has about 280,000 clones, with 90% found just once. The material sequenced was PBMCs or T cells enriched from blood (not recorded which). The receptors shown here come from a woman in her late teens or twenties with acute COVID-19. CDR3s include the opening cysteine and the closing phenylalanine or tryptophan. D genes are given only for firm matches. Only some rows state a clone size, as once, few, many or a class for expanded clones.

clone size: NA; J gene: TRBJ2-7; D gene: NA; V gene: TRBV5-6; CDR3 DNA: TGTGCCAGCGCCGTTGAGGACTACGAGCAGTACTTC; CDR3 protein: CASAVEDYEQYF
clone size: NA; J gene: TRBJ1-1; D gene: NA; V gene: TRBV28; CDR3 DNA: TGTGCCAGCAGTTTATTTAAAAAGAACACTGAAGCTTTCTTT; CDR3 protein: CASSLFKKNTEAFF
clone size: NA; J gene: TRBJ1-2; D gene: NA; V gene: TRBV7-9; CDR3 DNA: TGTGCCAGCAGCTTAAATACAGGGTGGGTTGACTATGGCTACACCTTC; CDR3 protein: CASSLNTGWVDYGYTF
clone size: NA; J gene: TRBJ2-4; D gene: NA; V gene: TRBV30; CDR3 DNA: TGTGCCTGGAAGGTCCCAGGGATGGACATTCAGTACTTC; CDR3 protein: CAWKVPGMDIQYF
clone size: once; J gene: TRBJ1-2; D gene: TRBD1; V gene: TRBV5-1; CDR3 DNA: TGCGCCAGCAGGGGGACAGGCCAATCTAACTATGGCTACACCTTC; CDR3 protein: CASRGTGQSNYGYTF
clone size: NA; J gene: TRBJ2-4; D gene: NA; V gene: TRBV5-8; CDR3 DNA: TGTGCCAGCAGTCTCCGACTAGGGGGGGGATATGACATTCAGTACTTC; CDR3 protein: CASSLRLGGGYDIQYF
clone size: NA; J gene: TRBJ1-1; D gene: NA; V gene: TRBV7-6; CDR3 DNA: TGTGCCAGCAGCTTGGAGGGCTCGGTCACTGAAGCTTTCTTT; CDR3 protein: CASSLEGSVTEAFF
clone size: NA; J gene: TRBJ2-7; D gene: NA; V gene: TRBV11-2; CDR3 DNA: TGTGCCAGCAGCTTAGTACCCGGGAGAAAGTCCTACGAGCAGTACTTC; CDR3 protein: CASSLVPGRKSYEQYF
clone size: once; J gene: TRBJ1-1; D gene: TRBD1; V gene: TRBV5-4; CDR3 DNA: TGTGCCAGCAGTCGACAGGGGGCGTTGGGGAACACTGAAGCTTTCTTT; CDR3 protein: CASSRQGALGNTEAFF
clone size: NA; J gene: TRBJ1-6; D gene: NA; V gene: TRBV6-5; CDR3 DNA: TGTGCCAGCAGTTACTCTAGGGGCAGGAATTCACCCCTCCACTTT; CDR3 protein: CASSYSRGRNSPLHF
clone size: NA; J gene: TRBJ2-7; D gene: TRBD2; V gene: TRBV6-5; CDR3 DNA: TGTGCCAGCAGTCTTTACCGGGAGGGCCAGTCCGAGCAGTACTTC; CDR3 protein: CASSLYREGQSEQYF
clone size: NA; J gene: TRBJ2-1; D gene: NA; V gene: TRBV11-2; CDR3 DNA: TGTGCCAGCAGCTTATATAGGGGAAATGAGCAGTTCTTC; CDR3 protein: CASSLYRGNEQFF
clone size: NA; J gene: TRBJ2-1; D gene: TRBD1; V gene: TRBV19; CDR3 DNA: TGTGCCAGTAGTTCTGTGGGGACAGGGGTCTACAATGAGCAGTTCTTC; CDR3 protein: CASSSVGTGVYNEQFF
clone size: NA; J gene: TRBJ2-1; D gene: TRBD2; V gene: TRBV5-4; CDR3 DNA: TGTGCCAGCAGCTCCGGGACTAGCGGGAGAAGTTCCTACAATGAGCAGTTCTTC; CDR3 protein: CASSSGTSGRSSYNEQFF
clone size: NA; J gene: TRBJ2-3; D gene: TRBD2; V gene: TRBV5-1; CDR3 DNA: TGCGCCAGCAGCTCCAGCGGGAGAGGATCAGATACGCAGTATTTT; CDR3 protein: CASSSSGRGSDTQYF
clone size: NA; J gene: TRBJ1-4; D gene: NA; V gene: TRBV6-1; CDR3 DNA: TGTGCCAGCAGTGAATCGGCAGGGACTAATGAAAAACTGTTTTTT; CDR3 protein: CASSESAGTNEKLFF
clone size: NA; J gene: TRBJ2-3; D gene: NA; V gene: TRBV4-2; CDR3 DNA: TGTGCCAGCAGCCAGGATCACAGGGATACGCAGTATTTT; CDR3 protein: CASSQDHRDTQYF
clone size: NA; J gene: TRBJ2-1; D gene: TRBD1; V gene: TRBV4-3; CDR3 DNA: TGCGCCAGCAGCCACGGGACAGGTACCTACAATGAGCAGTTCTTC; CDR3 protein: CASSHGTGTYNEQFF
clone size: NA; J gene: TRBJ2-1; D gene: TRBD2; V gene: TRBV25-1; CDR3 DNA: TGTGCCAGCAGTGAATGGTTTAGCGGGAGGAGCAATGAGCAGTTCTTC; CDR3 protein: CASSEWFSGRSNEQFF
clone size: NA; J gene: TRBJ1-1; D gene: NA; V gene: TRBV19; CDR3 DNA: TGTGCCAGTAAGTCAGACAGCATAATGACGAACACTGAAGCTTTCTTT; CDR3 protein: CASKSDSIMTNTEAFF
clone size: once; J gene: TRBJ2-3; D gene: TRBD2; V gene: TRBV30; CDR3 DNA: TGTGCCTGGAGTGCACAAGCGGGAGGGCCTGGCACAGATACGCAGTATTTT; CDR3 protein: CAWSAQAGGPGTDTQYF
clone size: NA; J gene: TRBJ2-1; D gene: TRBD1; V gene: TRBV28; CDR3 DNA: TGTGCCAGCTTAGAAACAGGGGGCTCTATCAATGAGCAGTTCTTC; CDR3 protein: CASLETGGSINEQFF
clone size: NA; J gene: TRBJ2-7; D gene: TRBD2; V gene: TRBV29-1; CDR3 DNA: TGCAGCGTTGGAACTAGCGGTGAGCAGTACTTC; CDR3 protein: CSVGTSGEQYF
clone size: NA; J gene: TRBJ2-2; D gene: NA; V gene: TRBV18; CDR3 DNA: TGTGCCAGCTCACCTGACAGAAAAAACACCGGGGAGCTGTTTTTT; CDR3 protein: CASSPDRKNTGELFF
clone size: NA; J gene: TRBJ2-7; D gene: NA; V gene: TRBV10-2; CDR3 DNA: TGCGCCACCCATGACAAGGAGCAGTACTTC; CDR3 protein: CATHDKEQYF
clone size: NA; J gene: TRBJ2-3; D gene: TRBD2; V gene: TRBV5-5; CDR3 DNA: TGTGCCAGCAGCTTGGGGCTAGCGGGAGGGGGTACGCAGTATTTT; CDR3 protein: CASSLGLAGGGTQYF
clone size: NA; J gene: TRBJ1-1; D gene: NA; V gene: TRBV28; CDR3 DNA: TGTGCCAGCAGGGGAATACGGGACACGCGATACACTGAAGCTTTCTTT; CDR3 protein: CASRGIRDTRYTEAFF
clone size: NA; J gene: TRBJ2-5; D gene: TRBD2; V gene: TRBV14; CDR3 DNA: TGTGCCAGCAGCCAAGTGGGAGGGAGGTCGGAGACCCAGTACTTC; CDR3 protein: CASSQVGGRSETQYF
clone size: NA; J gene: TRBJ2-1; D gene: NA; V gene: TRBV19; CDR3 DNA: TGTGCCAGTAGTCTACTCGGGACTCGGGCCGGCAATGAGCAGTTCTTC; CDR3 protein: CASSLLGTRAGNEQFF
clone size: NA; J gene: TRBJ1-2; D gene: TRBD1; V gene: TRBV3-1/TRBV3-2; CDR3 DNA: TGTGCCAGCAGCCACAGGACCGGGACAGGGTACGGCTACACCTTC; CDR3 protein: CASSHRTGTGYGYTF
clone size: once; J gene: TRBJ2-7; D gene: TRBD1; V gene: TRBV9; CDR3 DNA: TGTGCCAGCAGCACCGGGACAGGGACCTACGAGCAGTACTTC; CDR3 protein: CASSTGTGTYEQYF
clone size: NA; J gene: TRBJ2-6; D gene: NA; V gene: TRBV27; CDR3 DNA: TGTGCCAGCAGTTTGTTCGGTTTTGGGGCCAACGTCCTGACTTTC; CDR3 protein: CASSLFGFGANVLTF
clone size: NA; J gene: TRBJ2-7; D gene: TRBD1; V gene: TRBV9; CDR3 DNA: TGTGCCAGCAGCGTAGGGACAGGTAGCTCCTACGAGCAGTACTTC; CDR3 protein: CASSVGTGSSYEQYF
clone size: NA; J gene: TRBJ1-2; D gene: TRBD1; V gene: TRBV6-1; CDR3 DNA: TGTGCCAGCAGTGAAAGGACAGGGTCTCACTATGGCTACACCTTC; CDR3 protein: CASSERTGSHYGYTF
clone size: NA; J gene: TRBJ2-2; D gene: NA; V gene: TRBV3-1/TRBV3-2; CDR3 DNA: TGTGCCAGCAGCCACGGACAGATACCGGGGGAGCTGTTTTTT; CDR3 protein: CASSHGQIPGELFF
clone size: NA; J gene: TRBJ2-1; D gene: NA; V gene: TRBV4-3; CDR3 DNA: TGCGCCAGCAGCCAAGGGACTTCCCTCTACAATGAGCAGTTCTTC; CDR3 protein: CASSQGTSLYNEQFF
clone size: NA; J gene: TRBJ2-1; D gene: TRBD2; V gene: TRBV4-3; CDR3 DNA: TGCGCCAGCAGCCAAGCTCGACTAGCGGGAGTAGGTTACAATGAGCAGTTCTTC; CDR3 protein: CASSQARLAGVGYNEQFF
clone size: NA; J gene: TRBJ2-3; D gene: NA; V gene: TRBV5-1; CDR3 DNA: TGCGCCAGCAGCTTCGTAGCGGGCACAGATACGCAGTATTTT; CDR3 protein: CASSFVAGTDTQYF
clone size: NA; J gene: TRBJ2-2; D gene: NA; V gene: TRBV7-9; CDR3 DNA: TGTGCCAGCAGCTTGGTAGTTGGCACCGGGGAGCTGTTTTTT; CDR3 protein: CASSLVVGTGELFF
clone size: NA; J gene: TRBJ2-5; D gene: NA; V gene: TRBV5-1; CDR3 DNA: TGCGCCAGCAGCGCGCCCCAGGGCTCCCAAGAGACCCAGTACTTC; CDR3 protein: CASSAPQGSQETQYF
clone size: NA; J gene: TRBJ2-3; D gene: NA; V gene: TRBV28; CDR3 DNA: TGTGCCAGCAGTTTACTCGGGGGAGAAGGGCTTCGGCATACGCAGTATTTT; CDR3 protein: CASSLLGGEGLRHTQYF
clone size: NA; J gene: TRBJ1-1; D gene: NA; V gene: TRBV7-8; CDR3 DNA: TGTGCCAGCAGCTTTGGGCAGATGAACACTGAAGCTTTCTTT; CDR3 protein: CASSFGQMNTEAFF
clone size: NA; J gene: TRBJ1-4; D gene: NA; V gene: TRBV13; CDR3 DNA: TGTGCCAGCAGCGGGGGACTGAACGATGAAAAACTGTTTTTT; CDR3 protein: CASSGGLNDEKLFF
clone size: NA; J gene: TRBJ2-7; D gene: NA; V gene: TRBV7-2; CDR3 DNA: TGTGCCAGCAGCCGGAGGGGCGGGACCTCCGGGGGCGAGCAGTACTTC; CDR3 protein: CASSRRGGTSGGEQYF
clone size: NA; J gene: TRBJ1-2; D gene: TRBD1; V gene: TRBV18; CDR3 DNA: TGTGCCAGCTCAAAGACCGGGACAGGGGACGGCTACACCTTC; CDR3 protein: CASSKTGTGDGYTF
clone size: NA; J gene: TRBJ1-1; D gene: NA; V gene: TRBV27; CDR3 DNA: TGTGCCAGCAGTTTAATCCCCCAGGGAGGCACTGAAGCTTTCTTT; CDR3 protein: CASSLIPQGGTEAFF
clone size: NA; J gene: TRBJ2-5; D gene: NA; V gene: TRBV4-2; CDR3 DNA: TGTGCCAGCAGCCAAGATGCGCGCGGGTGGGAGACCCAGTACTTC; CDR3 protein: CASSQDARGWETQYF
clone size: NA; J gene: TRBJ2-1; D gene: TRBD2; V gene: TRBV5-1; CDR3 DNA: TGCGCCAGCAGCTTAACTAGCGGGAGGGCGGGTGAGCAGTTCTTC; CDR3 protein: CASSLTSGRAGEQFF
clone size: NA; J gene: TRBJ2-5; D gene: NA; V gene: TRBV18; CDR3 DNA: TGTGCCAGCTCACCAGGGCAGGTCCAAGAGACCCAGTACTTC; CDR3 protein: CASSPGQVQETQYF
clone size: once; J gene: TRBJ2-2; D gene: TRBD1; V gene: TRBV19; CDR3 DNA: TGTGCCACGGGGACAGGGGGAACCGGGGAGCTGTTTTTT; CDR3 protein: CATGTGGTGELFF
clone size: NA; J gene: TRBJ1-1; D gene: TRBD1; V gene: TRBV6-6; CDR3 DNA: TGTGCCAGCAGTGAGAGACAGGGGGCAGACACTGAAGCTTTCTTT; CDR3 protein: CASSERQGADTEAFF
clone size: NA; J gene: TRBJ2-1; D gene: TRBD2; V gene: TRBV10-2; CDR3 DNA: TGCGCCAGCAGTTGGGCGGTGGGCGGGAGTTTTTCATGGGAGCAGTTCTTC; CDR3 protein: CASSWAVGGSFSWEQFF
clone size: NA; J gene: TRBJ1-4; D gene: TRBD1; V gene: TRBV15; CDR3 DNA: TGTGCCACCAGCAGAGGGCCAGGGGGCGCGGAAAAACTGTTTTTT; CDR3 protein: CATSRGPGGAEKLFF
clone size: NA; J gene: TRBJ2-3; D gene: NA; V gene: TRBV5-1; CDR3 DNA: TGCGCCAGCAAACGAGCAGGCGGGATCGGCACAGATACGCAGTATTTT; CDR3 protein: CASKRAGGIGTDTQYF